Listed below are T cell receptor beta chains from one sample, sequenced in a study of OX40 agonist ivuxolimab in advanced cancers. Assay: immunoSEQ multiplex PCR; the TCRdb copy retains only in-frame clones and omits some. The sample lists 60,000 to 75,000 clones, roughly 85% occurring once. Sequencing was performed on CD4+ or CD8+ T cells sorted from blood, taken in a trial of the OX40 agonist ivuxolimab. Source of these receptors: an adult with an advanced solid tumor such as melanoma, head and neck, liver or kidney cancer. The CDR3 runs from the conserved cysteine through the conserved F or W. A D gene is named only where the DNA matches it firmly. A clone size is listed for some rows: how often the clone was seen (once, few, many), or a class if it is expanded.

CDR3nt: TGTGCCAGCTCACCAAAGGACAGGGACGGCTACGAGCAGTACTTC
CDR3aa: CASSPKDRDGYEQYF
v_gene: TRBV18
abundance: few
j_gene: TRBJ2-7
d_gene: TRBD1

CDR3nt: TGTGCCTGGAGTGTACAGGGTGAAGCTTTCTTT
CDR3aa: CAWSVQGEAFF
v_gene: TRBV30
abundance: few
j_gene: TRBJ1-1
d_gene: .

CDR3nt: TGCGCCAGCAGGCATGGACAGGGAGGGTTCAATGAGCAGTTCTTC
CDR3aa: CASRHGQGGFNEQFF
v_gene: TRBV5-1
abundance: .
j_gene: TRBJ2-1
d_gene: .

CDR3nt: TGTGCCAGCAGCTTTAGCGGTTCCTACGAGCAGTACTTC
CDR3aa: CASSFSGSYEQYF
v_gene: TRBV7-6
abundance: once
j_gene: TRBJ2-7
d_gene: .

CDR3nt: TGTGCCAGCAGCGTAGCAGATACGCAGTATTTT
CDR3aa: CASSVADTQYF
v_gene: TRBV9
abundance: once
j_gene: TRBJ2-3
d_gene: .

CDR3nt: TGTGCCATCTCCCGGGACAGGGATCAATATGGCTACACCTTC
CDR3aa: CAISRDRDQYGYTF
v_gene: TRBV10-3
abundance: .
j_gene: TRBJ1-2
d_gene: TRBD1

CDR3nt: TGTGCCAGCAGCCGAGACAGGGGATCGGAAGCTTTCTTT
CDR3aa: CASSRDRGSEAFF
v_gene: TRBV6-4
abundance: .
j_gene: TRBJ1-1
d_gene: TRBD1

CDR3nt: TGTGCCAGTAGCCAAGCGGGACCGGGGGAGCAGTACTTC
CDR3aa: CASSQAGPGEQYF
v_gene: TRBV19
abundance: .
j_gene: TRBJ2-7
d_gene: TRBD2

CDR3nt: TGTGCCAGCTCACTCCAGGGGAGAGTAGAGACCCAGTACTTC
CDR3aa: CASSLQGRVETQYF
v_gene: TRBV18
abundance: .
j_gene: TRBJ2-5
d_gene: .

CDR3nt: TGTGCCAGCAGCCCCACCGTCAATGAGCAGTTCTTC
CDR3aa: CASSPTVNEQFF
v_gene: TRBV7-9
abundance: few
j_gene: TRBJ2-1
d_gene: .

CDR3nt: TGTGCCAGCAGCTTTGGACGTAATGAGCAGTACTTC
CDR3aa: CASSFGRNEQYF
v_gene: TRBV7-2
abundance: .
j_gene: TRBJ2-7
d_gene: .

CDR3nt: TGTGCCAGCAGCTTACGGTTTAGAGCTGAAGCTTTCTTT
CDR3aa: CASSLRFRAEAFF
v_gene: TRBV5-6
abundance: .
j_gene: TRBJ1-1
d_gene: .

CDR3nt: TGTGCCAGCAGTTCCCCGTGGACCACGAACTACGAGCAGTACTTC
CDR3aa: CASSSPWTTNYEQYF
v_gene: TRBV28
abundance: .
j_gene: TRBJ2-7
d_gene: .

CDR3nt: TGTGCCAGTAGGCCCGGACAGGGGGCGCGGGGACAGCCCCAGCATTTT
CDR3aa: CASRPGQGARGQPQHF
v_gene: TRBV19
abundance: .
j_gene: TRBJ1-5
d_gene: TRBD1

CDR3nt: TGTGCCAGCAGCTTGTGGACAGGGGGCAGTAGAGGAGAGACCCAGTACTTC
CDR3aa: CASSLWTGGSRGETQYF
v_gene: TRBV5-4
abundance: .
j_gene: TRBJ2-5
d_gene: TRBD1

CDR3nt: TGTGCCAGCCGCGGGGACAGGGCGGCGGAAGCTTTCTTT
CDR3aa: CASRGDRAAEAFF
v_gene: TRBV2
abundance: .
j_gene: TRBJ1-1
d_gene: TRBD1

CDR3nt: TGTGCCAGCAGCAACCCCCGGGGCCAGGGCAACGAGCAGTACTTC
CDR3aa: CASSNPRGQGNEQYF
v_gene: TRBV5-8
abundance: .
j_gene: TRBJ2-7
d_gene: .

CDR3nt: TGTGCCAGCAGCTTAGAATTGCACTATGGCTACACCTTC
CDR3aa: CASSLELHYGYTF
v_gene: TRBV7-9
abundance: .
j_gene: TRBJ1-2
d_gene: .

CDR3nt: TGCGCCAGCAGCCTTAACAGGGACCGCTGTCATAATGAGCAGTTCTTC
CDR3aa: CASSLNRDRCHNEQFF
v_gene: TRBV23-1
abundance: .
j_gene: TRBJ2-1
d_gene: .

CDR3nt: TGTGCCAGCAGGCGTAGCGGGGGACGACCAGATACGCAGTATTTT
CDR3aa: CASRRSGGRPDTQYF
v_gene: TRBV11-2
abundance: .
j_gene: TRBJ2-3
d_gene: TRBD2

CDR3nt: TGCGCCAGCAGCTTGGACGTCGGTCGCTACAATGAGCAGTTCTTC
CDR3aa: CASSLDVGRYNEQFF
v_gene: TRBV5-1
abundance: once
j_gene: TRBJ2-1
d_gene: .

CDR3nt: TGCGCCAGCAGCCAAGATAGGACAACCCGAAGCAATCAGCCCCAGCATTTT
CDR3aa: CASSQDRTTRSNQPQHF
v_gene: TRBV4-1
abundance: .
j_gene: TRBJ1-5
d_gene: .

CDR3nt: TGTGCCAGCTCACCGGTTGGCAGGGGGCTGTACGAGCAGTACTTC
CDR3aa: CASSPVGRGLYEQYF
v_gene: TRBV18
abundance: once
j_gene: TRBJ2-7
d_gene: TRBD1

CDR3nt: TGTGCCAGCAGGTTTAGCGGGAGTACCTACGAGCAGTACTTC
CDR3aa: CASRFSGSTYEQYF
v_gene: TRBV6-1
abundance: once
j_gene: TRBJ2-7
d_gene: TRBD2

CDR3nt: TGTGCCAGTAGTATCGGGACAGGGGTGGACACTGAAGCTTTCTTT
CDR3aa: CASSIGTGVDTEAFF
v_gene: TRBV19
abundance: few
j_gene: TRBJ1-1
d_gene: TRBD1

CDR3nt: TGCGCCAGCAGCTCCCAGGGGTACGAGCAGTACTTC
CDR3aa: CASSSQGYEQYF
v_gene: TRBV5-1
abundance: .
j_gene: TRBJ2-7
d_gene: .

CDR3nt: TGCAGCGTCAAAGGGGGGGGTATCTACGAGCAGTACTTC
CDR3aa: CSVKGGGIYEQYF
v_gene: TRBV29-1
abundance: .
j_gene: TRBJ2-7
d_gene: .

CDR3nt: TGTGCCACCAGCAGAGATCCCGGGAGTGCCAATGAAAAACTGTTTTTT
CDR3aa: CATSRDPGSANEKLFF
v_gene: TRBV15
abundance: .
j_gene: TRBJ1-4
d_gene: .

CDR3nt: TGTGCCAGCAGCTTAGAAGGATATGGCTACACCTTC
CDR3aa: CASSLEGYGYTF
v_gene: TRBV7-9
abundance: few
j_gene: TRBJ1-2
d_gene: .

CDR3nt: TGTGCCAGCAGCACCCAGGGGGCACAGCCCCAGCATTTT
CDR3aa: CASSTQGAQPQHF
v_gene: TRBV6-5
abundance: .
j_gene: TRBJ1-5
d_gene: TRBD1

CDR3nt: TGTGCCAGCGAAGGAGGGACTGAAGCTTTCTTT
CDR3aa: CASEGGTEAFF
v_gene: TRBV18
abundance: .
j_gene: TRBJ1-1
d_gene: .

CDR3nt: TGTGCCAGCACTCTAGTTAGCAATCAGCCCCAGCATTTT
CDR3aa: CASTLVSNQPQHF
v_gene: TRBV2
abundance: .
j_gene: TRBJ1-5
d_gene: .

CDR3nt: TGTGCCAGCAGTGTGCAGACCGGGCCCTACGAGCAGTACTTC
CDR3aa: CASSVQTGPYEQYF
v_gene: TRBV2
abundance: .
j_gene: TRBJ2-7
d_gene: .

CDR3nt: TGTGCCAGCAGCTGGAGACAGGGGGCGAAGGACACCATATATTTT
CDR3aa: CASSWRQGAKDTIYF
v_gene: TRBV13
abundance: once
j_gene: TRBJ1-3
d_gene: TRBD1

CDR3nt: TGTGCCAGCAGCCTGGTGGGAGATCAGCCCCAGCATTTT
CDR3aa: CASSLVGDQPQHF
v_gene: TRBV5-4
abundance: once
j_gene: TRBJ1-5
d_gene: .

CDR3nt: TGTGCCAGTAGTAAGGAGGGGACTAATGAAAAACTGTTTTTT
CDR3aa: CASSKEGTNEKLFF
v_gene: TRBV19
abundance: once
j_gene: TRBJ1-4
d_gene: .

CDR3nt: TGCGCCAGCAGCCGAACTAGCGGGAAAGCCTACGAGCAGTACTTC
CDR3aa: CASSRTSGKAYEQYF
v_gene: TRBV5-1
abundance: .
j_gene: TRBJ2-7
d_gene: TRBD2

CDR3nt: TGTGCCAGTAGTTGGACTAATGAAAAACTGTTTTTT
CDR3aa: CASSWTNEKLFF
v_gene: TRBV19
abundance: .
j_gene: TRBJ1-4
d_gene: .

CDR3nt: TGTGCCAGCAGCTCCCAGGGACGGCCCCAGCATTTT
CDR3aa: CASSSQGRPQHF
v_gene: TRBV11-2
abundance: .
j_gene: TRBJ1-5
d_gene: .